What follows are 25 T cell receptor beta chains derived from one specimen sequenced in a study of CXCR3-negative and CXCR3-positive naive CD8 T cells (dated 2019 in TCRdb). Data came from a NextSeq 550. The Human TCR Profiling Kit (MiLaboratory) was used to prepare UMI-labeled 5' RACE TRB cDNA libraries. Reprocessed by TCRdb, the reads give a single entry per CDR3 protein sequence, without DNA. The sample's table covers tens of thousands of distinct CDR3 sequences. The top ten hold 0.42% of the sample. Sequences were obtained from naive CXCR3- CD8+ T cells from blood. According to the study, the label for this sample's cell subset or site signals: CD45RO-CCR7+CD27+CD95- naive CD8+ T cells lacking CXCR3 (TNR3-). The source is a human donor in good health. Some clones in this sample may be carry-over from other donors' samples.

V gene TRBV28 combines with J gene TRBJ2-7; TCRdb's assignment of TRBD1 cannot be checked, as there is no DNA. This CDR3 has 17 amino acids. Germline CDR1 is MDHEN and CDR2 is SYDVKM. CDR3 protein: CASSYGHRGGRSYEQYF.

CDR3 sequence reads: CASSFRAGELFF. This chain links TRBV7-3 with TRBJ2-2. CDR1 SGHTA and CDR2 FQGTGA come from the germline V gene. This CDR3 region has 12 residues. The full variable domain, rest sourced from reference TRBV7-3 and TRBJ2-2, is GAGVSQTPSNKVTEKGKYVELRCDPISGHTALYWYRQSLGQGPEFLIYFQGTGAADDSGLPNDRFFAVRPEGSVSTLKIQRTERGDSAVYLCASSFRAGELFFGEGSRLTVL.

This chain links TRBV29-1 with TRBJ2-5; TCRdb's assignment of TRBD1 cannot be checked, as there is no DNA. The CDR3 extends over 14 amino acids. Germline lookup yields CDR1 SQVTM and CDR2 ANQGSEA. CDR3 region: CSVGQGLYQETQYF.

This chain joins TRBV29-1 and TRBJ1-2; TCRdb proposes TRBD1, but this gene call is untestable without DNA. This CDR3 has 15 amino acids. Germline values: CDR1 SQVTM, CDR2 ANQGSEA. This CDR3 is CSVLASGDAYYGYTF.

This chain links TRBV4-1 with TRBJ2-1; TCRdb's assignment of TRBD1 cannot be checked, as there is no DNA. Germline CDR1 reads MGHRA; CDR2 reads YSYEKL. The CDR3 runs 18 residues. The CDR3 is CASCLKLVGILPAHEQFF.

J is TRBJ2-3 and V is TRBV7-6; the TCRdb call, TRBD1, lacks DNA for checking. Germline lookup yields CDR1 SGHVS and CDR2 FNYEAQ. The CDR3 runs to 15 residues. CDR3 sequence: CASSLTGGFTDTQYF.

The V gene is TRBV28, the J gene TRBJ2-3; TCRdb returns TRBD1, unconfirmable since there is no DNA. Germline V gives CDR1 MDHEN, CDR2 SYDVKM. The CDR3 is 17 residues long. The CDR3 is CASSHGMTQISTDTQYF.

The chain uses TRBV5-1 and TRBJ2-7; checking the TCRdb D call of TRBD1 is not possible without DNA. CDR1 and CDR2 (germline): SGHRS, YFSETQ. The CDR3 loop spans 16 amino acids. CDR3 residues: CASSLSLAGGSYEQYF.

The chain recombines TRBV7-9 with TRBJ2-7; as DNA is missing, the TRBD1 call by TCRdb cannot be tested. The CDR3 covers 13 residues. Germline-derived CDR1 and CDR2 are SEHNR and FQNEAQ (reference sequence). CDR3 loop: CASRVQGAYEQYF.

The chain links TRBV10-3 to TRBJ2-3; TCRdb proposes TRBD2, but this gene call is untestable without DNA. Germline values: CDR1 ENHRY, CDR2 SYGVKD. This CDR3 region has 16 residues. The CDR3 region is CAISDQAGGVTDTQYF.

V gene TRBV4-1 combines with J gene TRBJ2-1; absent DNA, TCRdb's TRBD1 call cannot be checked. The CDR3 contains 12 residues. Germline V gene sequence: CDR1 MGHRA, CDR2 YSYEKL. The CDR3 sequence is CASSPGVSEQFF.

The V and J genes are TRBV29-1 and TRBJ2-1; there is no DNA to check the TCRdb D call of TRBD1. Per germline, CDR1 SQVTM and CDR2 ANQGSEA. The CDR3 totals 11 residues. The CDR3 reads CSVVGGPEQFF.

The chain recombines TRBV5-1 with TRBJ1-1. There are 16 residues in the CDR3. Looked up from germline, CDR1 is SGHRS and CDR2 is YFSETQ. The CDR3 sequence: CASSLDVRDLRTEAFF. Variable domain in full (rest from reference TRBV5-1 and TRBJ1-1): KAGVTQTPRYLIKTRGQQVTLSCSPISGHRSVSWYQQTPGQGLQFLFEYFSETQRNKGNFPGRFSGRQFSNSRSEMNVSTLELGDSALYLCASSLDVRDLRTEAFFGQGTRLTVV.

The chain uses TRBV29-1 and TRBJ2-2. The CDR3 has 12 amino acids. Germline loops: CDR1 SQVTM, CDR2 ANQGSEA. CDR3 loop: CSVDVDTGELFF.

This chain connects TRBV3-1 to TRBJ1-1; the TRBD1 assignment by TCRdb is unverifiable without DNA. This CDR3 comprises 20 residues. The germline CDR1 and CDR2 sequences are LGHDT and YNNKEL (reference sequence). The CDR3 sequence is CASSQDGSNRGRRMNTEAFF. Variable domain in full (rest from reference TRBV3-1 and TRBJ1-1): DTAVSQTPKYLVTQMGNDKSIKCEQNLGHDTMYWYKQDSKKFLKIMFSYNNKELIINETVPNRFSPKSPDKAHLNLHINSLELGDSAVYFCASSQDGSNRGRRMNTEAFFGQGTRLTVV.

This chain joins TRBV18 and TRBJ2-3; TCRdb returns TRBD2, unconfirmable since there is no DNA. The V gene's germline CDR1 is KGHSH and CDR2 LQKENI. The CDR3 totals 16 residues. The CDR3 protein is CASSPSLLWTTDTQYF.

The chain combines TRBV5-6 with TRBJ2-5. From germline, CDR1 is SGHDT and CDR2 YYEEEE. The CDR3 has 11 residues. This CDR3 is CASSFSETQYF. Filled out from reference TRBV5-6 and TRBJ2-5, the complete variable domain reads DAGVTQSPTHLIKTRGQQVTLRCSPKSGHDTVSWYQQALGQGPQFIFQYYEEEERQRGNFPDRFSGHQFPNYSSELNVNALLLGDSALYLCASSFSETQYFGPGTRLLVL.

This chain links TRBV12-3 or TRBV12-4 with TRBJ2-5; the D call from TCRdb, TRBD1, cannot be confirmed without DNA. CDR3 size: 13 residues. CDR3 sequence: CASSWTGRETQYF.

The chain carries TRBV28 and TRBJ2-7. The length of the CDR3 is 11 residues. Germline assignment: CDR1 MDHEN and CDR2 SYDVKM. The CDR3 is CASSDAYEQYF. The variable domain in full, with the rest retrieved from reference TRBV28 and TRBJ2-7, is DVKVTQSSRYLVKRTGEKVFLECVQDMDHENMFWYRQDPGLGLRLIYFSYDVKMKEKGDIPEGYSVSREKKERFSLILESASTNQTSMYLCASSDAYEQYFGPGTRLTVT.

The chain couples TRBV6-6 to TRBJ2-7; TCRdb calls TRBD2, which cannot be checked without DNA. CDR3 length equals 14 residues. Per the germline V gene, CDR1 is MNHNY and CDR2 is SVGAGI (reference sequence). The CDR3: CASTLAGESYEQYF.

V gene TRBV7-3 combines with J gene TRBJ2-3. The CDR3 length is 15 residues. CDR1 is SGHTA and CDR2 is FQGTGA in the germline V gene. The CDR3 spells CASSLMGGARDTQYF.

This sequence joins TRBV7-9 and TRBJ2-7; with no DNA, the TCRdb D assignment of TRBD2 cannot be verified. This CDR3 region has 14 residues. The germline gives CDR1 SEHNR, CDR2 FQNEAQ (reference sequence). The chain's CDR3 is CASISGGASYEQYF.

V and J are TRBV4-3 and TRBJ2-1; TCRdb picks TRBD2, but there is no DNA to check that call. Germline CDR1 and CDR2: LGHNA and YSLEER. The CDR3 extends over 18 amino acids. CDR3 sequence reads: CASSQQPESGAYYNEQFF.

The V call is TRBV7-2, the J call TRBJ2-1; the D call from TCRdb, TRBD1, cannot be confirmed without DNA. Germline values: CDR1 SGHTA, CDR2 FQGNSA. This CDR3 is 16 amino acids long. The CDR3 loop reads CASSSRTAYSYNEQFF.

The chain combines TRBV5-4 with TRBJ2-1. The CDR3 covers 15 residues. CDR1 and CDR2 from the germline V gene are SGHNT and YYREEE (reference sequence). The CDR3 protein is CASSISADSYNEQFF.